The clone carrying this T cell receptor (beta chain) was recorded a few times. Its antigen remains unidentified. V lost 4 bases to trimming and J lost 4 bases; unmatched junction nucleotides: 15. Per the germline V gene, CDR1 is KGHSH and CDR2 is LQKENI. The CDR3 totals 18 residues. The method was immunoSEQ multiplex PCR; TCRdb's version includes in-frame clones alone and lacks a portion of them. This table holds roughly 180,000 clones, about 72% found once. This specimen belongs to a study of cytotoxic CD8 clonotypes in ibrutinib-treated CLL. Study-wide context: Per sample, productive templates averaged roughly 230,000 and productive rearrangements averaged approximately 87,000. General study points: Public clonotypes occurred uncommonly; on treatment, they contracted or remained stable.

The TCR sequence derives from a human donor with chronic lymphocytic leukemia. The input for sequencing was PBMCs, taken after 24 months of ibrutinib treatment. This rearrangement joins TRBV18 to TRBJ2-1, with TRBD2 identical over 8 bases. The CDR3 DNA reads TGTGCCAGCTCACATTCCCCGGGGTTTAGCGGGGTATACAATGAGCAGTTCTTC. Translating gives CASSHSPGFSGVYNEQFF.